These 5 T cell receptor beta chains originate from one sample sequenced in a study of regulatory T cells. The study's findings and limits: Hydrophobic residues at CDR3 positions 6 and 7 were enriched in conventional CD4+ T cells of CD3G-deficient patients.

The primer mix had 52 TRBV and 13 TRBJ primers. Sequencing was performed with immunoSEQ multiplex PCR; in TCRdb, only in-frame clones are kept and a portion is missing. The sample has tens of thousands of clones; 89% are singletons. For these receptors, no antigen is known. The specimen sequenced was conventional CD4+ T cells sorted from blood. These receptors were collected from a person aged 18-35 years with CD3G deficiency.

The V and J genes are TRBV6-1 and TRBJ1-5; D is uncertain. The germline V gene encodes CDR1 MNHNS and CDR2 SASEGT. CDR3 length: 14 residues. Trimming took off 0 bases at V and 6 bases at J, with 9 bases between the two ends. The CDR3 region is CASSEAGKGQPQHF. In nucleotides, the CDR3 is TGTGCCAGCAGTGAAGCCGGTAAGGGTCAGCCCCAGCATTTT.

The CDR3 reads CASSYMGYEQFF. The CDR3 DNA reads TGTGCCAGCAGTTACATGGGGTATGAGCAGTTCTTC. The chain employs TRBV6-6 and TRBJ2-1; unclear D gene. Germline V CDR1 and CDR2: MNHNY, SVGAGI (reference sequence). This CDR3 contains 12 residues. Trimming stripped 2 bases from V and 8 bases from J, with 7 bases between.

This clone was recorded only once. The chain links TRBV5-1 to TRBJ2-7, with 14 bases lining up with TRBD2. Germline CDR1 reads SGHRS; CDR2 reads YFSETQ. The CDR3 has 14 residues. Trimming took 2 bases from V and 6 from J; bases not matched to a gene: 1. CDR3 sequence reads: CASSFGTSGGEQYF. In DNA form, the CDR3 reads TGCGCCAGCAGCTTCGGGACTAGCGGGGGCGAGCAGTACTTC.

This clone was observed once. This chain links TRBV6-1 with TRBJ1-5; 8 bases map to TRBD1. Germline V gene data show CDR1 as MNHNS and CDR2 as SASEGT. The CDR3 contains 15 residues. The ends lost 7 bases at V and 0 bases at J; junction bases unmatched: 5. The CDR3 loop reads CASKDRGFSNQPQHF. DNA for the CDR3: TGTGCCAGCAAAGACAGGGGATTTAGCAATCAGCCCCAGCATTTT.

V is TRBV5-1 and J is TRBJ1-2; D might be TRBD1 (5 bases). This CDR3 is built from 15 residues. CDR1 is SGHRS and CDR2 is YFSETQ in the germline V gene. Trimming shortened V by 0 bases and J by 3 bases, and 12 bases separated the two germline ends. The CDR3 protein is CASSLDGTPDYGYTF. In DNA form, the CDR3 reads TGCGCCAGCAGCTTGGATGGGACCCCGGACTATGGCTACACCTTC. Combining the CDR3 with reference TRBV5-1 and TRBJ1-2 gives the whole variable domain KAGVTQTPRYLIKTRGQQVTLSCSPISGHRSVSWYQQTPGQGLQFLFEYFSETQRNKGNFPGRFSGRQFSNSRSEMNVSTLELGDSALYLCASSLDGTPDYGYTFGSGTRLTVV.